This TCR beta chain was identified during a study of T cells after yellow fever vaccination. TCRdb re-called the 5' RACE reads with MiXCR, one entry per CDR3 protein. The sample has around 400,000 distinct CDR3 sequences; more than 9% are singletons. The count of this clonotype is one. The TCR was taken from a man between 18 and 29 years old who received the YFV17D yellow fever vaccine. This sample comprised PBMCs, obtained on the day of the first yellow fever vaccination.

The CDR3 DNA sequence: TGTGCCAGCAGCGTAACAGGGGCAGCTAATGAAAAACTGTTTTTT. Amino acid sequence: CASSVTGAANEKLFF. The chain employs TRBV7-7 and TRBJ1-4; 7 bases fit TRBD1. The CDR3 is made up of 15 amino acids. Germline assignment: CDR1 SSHAT and CDR2 FNYEAQ (reference sequence). Trimming removed 5 bases from V and 3 bases from J; junction bases left unmatched: 6.